The 23 T cell receptor beta chains in this list originate from one sample, sequenced in a study of T cell clonality in common variable immunodeficiency. Study-level findings and limits: Reportedly, TCR beta sequences from common variable immunodeficiency showed fewer deletions and N-nucleotide insertions.

Data came from immunoSEQ multiplex PCR; TCRdb stores just in-frame clones and leaves some out. The sample holds around 21,000 clones, and no clone turns up only once. Their antigen targets remain unknown. Sequencing was performed on peripheral blood mononuclear cells. These receptors all come from a human donor with common variable immunodeficiency.

As for this clone: With the read ending 3 residues before the CDR3 end, the germline J gene is used to fill in that end. This chain joins TRBV20-1 and TRBJ2-7, with 9 bases identical to TRBD2. Germline CDR1 and CDR2: DFQATT and SNEGSKA (reference sequence). The CDR3 covers 17 residues. The trim removed 0 bases at V and 1 base at J, leaving 10 bases unmatched. CDR3 in amino acids: CSARDQFGGGGSYEQYF. CDR3 DNA (partial): TGCAGTGCTAGAGATCAGTTTGGCGGGGGGGGTTCCTACGAG.

The sample holds many counts of this clone. The CDR3 is cut off 3 residues early in the read; its end comes from the germline J gene. The chain combines TRBV29-1 with TRBJ1-1, with D hard to call. The CDR3 length is 9 residues. Trimming left V 4 bases short and J 6 bases short, with 3 bases between. From germline, CDR1 is SQVTM and CDR2 ANQGSEA. The CDR3 reads CSVAAEAFF. The sequenced CDR3 bases are TGCAGCGTTGCTGCTGAA.

CDR3 residues: CASSPTNDKNGYTF. Partial CDR3 DNA: TGTGCCAGCTCGCCCACGAACGACAAGAATGGC. The rearrangement links TRBV18 to TRBJ1-2; unclear D gene. The CDR3 end lies 3 residues beyond the end of the read and is filled in from the germline J gene. The CDR3 spans 14 residues. The ends were cut back, 6 bases at V and 6 bases at J, with 17 bases in the middle. In germline, CDR1 is KGHSH, CDR2 LQKENI.

In its sample, this clone was seen many times. The CDR3 sequence is CSVVSGAGANVLTF. CDR3 bases read: TGCAGCGTTGTATCAGGGGCTGGGGCCAACGTC. The V and J genes are TRBV29-1 and TRBJ2-6; tentatively, D is TRBD1 (6 bases). From the germline J gene comes the end of the CDR3, since the read stops 3 residues before it. Trimming took 4 bases from V and 2 from J, leaving 9 bases between them. CDR1 SQVTM and CDR2 ANQGSEA come from the germline V gene. The length of the CDR3 is 14 residues.

As for this clone: The missing CDR3 end, 3 residues past where the read stops, is filled in from the germline J gene. The gene calls are TRBV7-2 and TRBJ1-5, with 7 bases aligning to TRBD1. The CDR3 has 14 amino acids. CDR1 is SGHTA and CDR2 is FQGNSA in the germline V gene. With 6 bases clipped from V and 0 bases from J, the junction kept 2 bases outside the gene matches. The CDR3 protein is CASSTGVSNQPQHF. The covered CDR3 bases are TGTGCCAGCAGTACAGGGGTTAGCAATCAGCCC. The whole variable domain, remainder taken from reference TRBV7-2 and TRBJ1-5, is GAGVSQSPSNKVTEKGKDVELRCDPISGHTALYWYRQSLGQGLEFLIYFQGNSAPDKSGLPSDRFSAERTGGSVSTLTIQRTQQEDSAVYLCASSTGVSNQPQHFGDGTRLSIL.

This clone was observed at least ten times. The CDR3 loop reads CAWSGLTGQETQYF. The part of the CDR3 DNA that was read is TGTGCCTGGAGTGGGTTGACAGGACAAGAGACC. The V call is TRBV30, the J call TRBJ2-5; tentative D call: TRBD1 (6 bases). The read is 3 residues too short to cover the CDR3 end, so that end is filled in from the germline J gene. Per the germline V gene, CDR1 is GTSNPN and CDR2 is SVGIG (reference sequence). Trimming cost V 1 base and J 2 bases, with 11 bases left between them. The CDR3 loop spans 14 amino acids.

This clone was detected many times. With the read ending 3 residues before the CDR3 end, the germline J gene is used to fill in that end. The rearrangement uses TRBV7-9 and TRBJ1-1, with D maybe TRBD1 (5 bases). The V gene lost 4 bases and the J gene lost 6 bases, with 9 bases spanning the gap. This CDR3 has 12 residues. The germline V gene encodes CDR1 SEHNR and CDR2 FQNEAQ (reference sequence). The covered CDR3 bases are TGTGCCAGCAGCTCTCAGACAGCTGAA. Translating gives CASSSQTAE. In full, the CDR3 is CASSSQTAEAFF. Full variable domain (rest looked up from reference TRBV7-9 and TRBJ1-1): DTGVSQNPRHKITKRGQNVTFRCDPISEHNRLYWYRQTLGQGPEFLTYFQNEAQLEKSRLLSDRFSAERPKGSFSTLEIQRTEQGDSAMYLCASSSQTAEAFFGQGTRLTVV.

This clone was observed a few times. The read finishes 3 residues shy of the CDR3 end, and the germline J gene is used to complete it. This chain links TRBV18 with TRBJ2-7; D perhaps matches TRBD2 (6 bases). V was cut by 3 bases and J by 6 bases, with 15 bases left in between. This CDR3 has 14 amino acids. The germline gives CDR1 KGHSH, CDR2 LQKENI. CDR3 amino acids: CASSPGVAGSEQYF. CDR3 DNA, as far as it was read: TGTGCCAGCTCACCGGGTGTGGCGGGGAGCGAG.

Points on this clone: The CDR3 extends 3 residues past the end of the read, so its final part is completed from the germline J gene. This sequence joins TRBV2 and TRBJ1-2; 8 bases align to TRBD1. Per the germline V gene, CDR1 is SNHLY and CDR2 is FYNNEI. The CDR3 extends over 14 amino acids. The CDR3 loop reads CASSDRDRMGGYTF. The covered CDR3 bases are TGTGCCAGCAGTGATCGGGACAGGATGGGAGGC.

Concerning this clone itself: The read stops 3 residues short of the end of the CDR3; the missing end is completed from the germline J gene. The genes are TRBV30 and TRBJ1-2, with TRBD1 matching over 10 bases. The length of the CDR3 is 13 residues. Per germline, CDR1 GTSNPN and CDR2 SVGIG (reference sequence). Trimming took 4 bases from V and 7 from J; bases not matched to a gene: 6. CDR3 DNA, as far as it was read: TGTGCCTGGACCGAGACAGGGGGCACTGGC. This sequence encodes CAWTETGGTG. The full CDR3 reads CAWTETGGTGYTF.

This clone was detected a few times. Read coverage stops 3 residues before the CDR3 terminus; the germline J gene supplies the remainder. V gene TRBV7-3 combines with J gene TRBJ2-1, with D possibly matching TRBD1 (6 bases). CDR1 is SGHTA and CDR2 is FQGTGA in the germline V gene. The CDR3 is made up of 14 amino acids. Trimming took off 5 bases at V and 1 base at J, with 9 bases between the two ends. CDR3 in amino acids: CASSAQGSYNEQFF. The CDR3 DNA, read in part, is TGTGCCAGCAGCGCTCAGGGGTCCTACAATGAG. Variable domain in full (rest from reference TRBV7-3 and TRBJ2-1): GAGVSQTPSNKVTEKGKYVELRCDPISGHTALYWYRQSLGQGPEFLIYFQGTGAADDSGLPNDRFFAVRPEGSVSTLKIQRTERGDSAVYLCASSAQGSYNEQFFGPGTRLTVL.

With respect to this clone: The missing CDR3 end, 3 residues past where the read stops, is filled in from the germline J gene. This chain uses TRBV6-2 or TRBV6-3 with TRBJ2-7, with 9 bases that match TRBD1. V lost 2 bases to trimming and J lost 3 bases; unmatched junction nucleotides: 8. Germline loops: CDR1 MNHEY, CDR2 SVGEGT. The CDR3 totals 16 residues. The CDR3 sequence: CASSYAARGQGYEQYF. The sequenced part of the CDR3 DNA is TGTGCCAGCAGTTACGCCGCCCGGGGACAGGGCTACGAG.

This clone was counted only a few times. Read coverage stops 3 residues before the CDR3 terminus; the germline J gene supplies the remainder. The gene calls are TRBV20-1 and TRBJ2-1, with 9 bases fitting TRBD2. CDR3 length equals 15 residues. Trimming took 5 bases from V and 7 from J; bases not matched to a gene: 12. Germline V gives CDR1 DFQATT, CDR2 SNEGSKA (reference sequence). The covered CDR3 bases are TGCAGTGCTCAGATCCCTAGCGGGATAGGGAATGAG. It encodes CSAQIPSGIGNE. The complete CDR3 protein is CSAQIPSGIGNEQFF.

This clone was seen a few times. The read halts 3 residues ahead of the CDR3 end, with the missing end drawn from the germline J gene. The rearrangement uses TRBV2 and TRBJ2-7; D not resolved. Germline V gives CDR1 SNHLY, CDR2 FYNNEI. The CDR3 has 11 residues. Trimming pared 5 bases from V and 6 bases from J, leaving 8 bases between. Partial CDR3 DNA: TGTGCCAGCAGTTTGTCAGTCGAG. This encodes CASSLSVE. The complete CDR3 protein is CASSLSVEQYF.

This clone was seen a handful of times. The read comes to an end 3 residues before the CDR3 does, leaving the germline J gene to fill in the end. The V gene is TRBV2, the J gene TRBJ2-1, with D perhaps matching TRBD2 (5 bases). Germline V gives CDR1 SNHLY, CDR2 FYNNEI. This CDR3 is 14 amino acids long. The ends were cut back, 3 bases at V and 8 bases at J, with 14 bases in the middle. Incomplete CDR3 DNA: TGTGCCAGCAGTGAGGGCCTTAGCGCCGATGAG. It yields the protein CASSEGLSADE. The CDR3 reads in full as CASSEGLSADEQFF.

About this clone: The observed sequence ends 3 residues before the CDR3 terminus, with the missing tail filled in from the germline J gene. The V call is TRBV7-6, the J call TRBJ2-3; D is unclear. The CDR3 runs to 15 residues. With 1 base removed from V and 5 bases from J, the gap between germline ends came to 13 bases. Germline V gene sequence: CDR1 SGHVS, CDR2 FNYEAQ. The CDR3 protein is CASSLEPRVGDTQYF. CDR3 DNA, as far as it was read: TGTGCCAGCAGCTTAGAACCTAGAGTAGGAGATACG.

This clone has only a few counts. Read coverage stops 3 residues before the CDR3 terminus; the germline J gene supplies the remainder. The rearrangement links TRBV7-9 to TRBJ1-1; possible D gene TRBD1, 6 bases. Per the germline V gene, CDR1 is SEHNR and CDR2 is FQNEAQ (reference sequence). V lost 3 bases to trimming and J lost 7 bases, with 9 bases between them. CDR3 length: 12 amino acids. The sequenced CDR3 bases are TGTGCCAGCAGCTTCGGACAGAATGAA. This codes for CASSFGQNE. The entire CDR3 reads CASSFGQNEAFF.

In this sample, this clone is medium-sized. The missing CDR3 end, 3 residues past where the read stops, is filled in from the germline J gene. The chain uses TRBV19 and TRBJ2-3; TRBD2 aligns across 7 bases. This CDR3 comprises 15 residues. After removal of 6 bases from V and 4 bases from J, the junction contained 10 bases not matched to a gene. Germline-derived CDR1 and CDR2 are LNHDA and SQIVND (reference sequence). The CDR3 spells CASSPTLAAADTQYF. CDR3 DNA, as far as it was read: TGTGCCAGTAGCCCCACTCTAGCGGCGGCAGATACG.

As for this clone: The read falls 3 residues short of the CDR3 end, and the missing part is taken from the germline J gene. This chain links TRBV20-1 with TRBJ1-2; no reliable D call. CDR3 length: 12 residues. V was cut by 4 bases and J by 2 bases, with 8 bases left in between. Germline V gene data show CDR1 as DFQATT and CDR2 as SNEGSKA (reference sequence). CDR3 region: CSAILLNYGYTF. The part of the CDR3 DNA that was read is TGCAGTGCTATCTTGCTAAACTATGGC.

This clone has a count of ten or more. Read coverage stops 3 residues before the CDR3 terminus; the germline J gene supplies the remainder. V is TRBV6-2 or TRBV6-3 and J is TRBJ1-2, with 9 bases fitting TRBD1. Trimming cost V 5 bases and J 4 bases; bases outside gene matches: 11. The CDR3 length is 16 residues. Germline CDR1 reads MNHEY; CDR2 reads SVGEGT. The CDR3 here is CASSRHPGQGSYGYTF. Partial CDR3 DNA: TGTGCCAGCAGTAGACACCCGGGACAGGGATCCTATGGC.

This clone has only a few counts. The read comes to an end 3 residues before the CDR3 does, leaving the germline J gene to fill in the end. The chain combines TRBV19 with TRBJ2-1, with D hard to call. V lost 5 bases and J 0 bases, leaving 11 bases between the germline ends. The V gene's germline CDR1 is LNHDA and CDR2 SQIVND (reference sequence). This CDR3 comprises 15 residues. The CDR3 reads CASSPSVSSYNEQFF. CDR3 DNA (partial): TGTGCCAGTAGTCCCTCAGTATCCTCCTACAATGAG.

This clone is labeled as medium-sized. An end of the junction does not agree with germline; a read error may underlie this. Read sequence stops 3 residues before the CDR3 end, and the germline J gene provides the missing end. The rearrangement links TRBV4-2 to TRBJ1-2, with unresolved D. The CDR3 length is 14 residues. The V gene's germline CDR1 is LGHNA and CDR2 YNFKEQ. Here the CDR3 reads CASSQDSYGDGYTF. CDR3 bases read: TGCGCCAGCAGCCAAGATAGTTACGGGGATGGC.

This clone was counted many times. The read stops 3 residues short of the end of the CDR3; the missing end is completed from the germline J gene. This chain links TRBV5-4 with TRBJ1-1; TRBD1 agrees at 7 bases. The CDR3 spans 16 residues. The germline V gene encodes CDR1 SGHNT and CDR2 YYREEE (reference sequence). V was pared by 4 bases and J by 1 base, with 10 bases of the junction left unmatched. The CDR3 loop reads CASSEGAGQPNTEAFF. CDR3 DNA (partial): TGTGCCAGCAGCGAGGGAGCGGGACAGCCGAACACTGAA. The variable domain in full, with the rest retrieved from reference TRBV5-4 and TRBJ1-1, is ETGVTQSPTHLIKTRGQQVTLRCSSQSGHNTVSWYQQALGQGPQFIFQYYREEENGRGNFPPRFSGLQFPNYSSELNVNALELDDSALYLCASSEGAGQPNTEAFFGQGTRLTVV.